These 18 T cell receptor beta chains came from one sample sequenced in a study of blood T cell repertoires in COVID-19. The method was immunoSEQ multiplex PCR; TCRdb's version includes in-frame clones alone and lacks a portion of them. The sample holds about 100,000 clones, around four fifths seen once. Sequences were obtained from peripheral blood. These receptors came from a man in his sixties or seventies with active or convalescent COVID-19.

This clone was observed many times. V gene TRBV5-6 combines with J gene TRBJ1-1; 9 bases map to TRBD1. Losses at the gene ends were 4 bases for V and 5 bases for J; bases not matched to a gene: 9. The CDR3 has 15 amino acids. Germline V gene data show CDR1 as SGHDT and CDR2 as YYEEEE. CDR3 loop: CASSPTGTGRTEAFF. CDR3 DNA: TGTGCCAGCAGCCCTACCGGGACAGGGCGGACTGAAGCTTTCTTT.

The CDR3 bases are TGTGCCAGCAGCCCGACAGGGGGGGGGATAGGTGAAAAACTGTTTTTT. Translated: CASSPTGGGIGEKLFF. V gene TRBV11-2 combines with J gene TRBJ1-4; TRBD1 aligns across 9 bases. There are 16 residues in the CDR3. The V and J ends lost 5 bases and 7 bases, in that order; junction bases with no gene match: 11. The germline CDR1 and CDR2 sequences are SGHAT and FQNNGV.

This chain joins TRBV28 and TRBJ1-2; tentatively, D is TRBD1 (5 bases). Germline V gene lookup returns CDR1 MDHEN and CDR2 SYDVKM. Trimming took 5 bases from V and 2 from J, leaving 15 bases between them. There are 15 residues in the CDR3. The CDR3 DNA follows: TGTGCCAGCAGTACAGCGGGACTCGGGAACTATGGCTACACCTTC. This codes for CASSTAGLGNYGYTF.

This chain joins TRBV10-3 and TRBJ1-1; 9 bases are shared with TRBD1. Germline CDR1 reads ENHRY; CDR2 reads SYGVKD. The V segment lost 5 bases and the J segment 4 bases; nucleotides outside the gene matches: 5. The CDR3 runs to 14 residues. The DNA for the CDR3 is TGTGCCATCAGTAGGGACAGGGATGGCACTGAAGCTTTCTTT. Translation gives CAISRDRDGTEAFF.

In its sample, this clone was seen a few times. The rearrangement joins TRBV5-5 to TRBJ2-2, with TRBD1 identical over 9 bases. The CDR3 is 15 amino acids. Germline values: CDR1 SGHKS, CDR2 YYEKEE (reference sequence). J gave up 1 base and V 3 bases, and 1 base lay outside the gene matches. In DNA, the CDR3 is TGTGCCAGCAGCTCGGGACAGGGGAACACCGGGGAGCTGTTTTTT. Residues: CASSSGQGNTGELFF.

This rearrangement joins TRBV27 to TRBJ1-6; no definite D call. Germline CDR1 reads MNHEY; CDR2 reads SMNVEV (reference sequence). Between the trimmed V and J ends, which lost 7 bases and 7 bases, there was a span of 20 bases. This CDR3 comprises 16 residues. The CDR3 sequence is CASMRFSASRNSPLHF. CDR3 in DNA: TGTGCCAGCATGCGCTTCTCCGCCAGCAGGAATTCACCCCTCCACTTT.

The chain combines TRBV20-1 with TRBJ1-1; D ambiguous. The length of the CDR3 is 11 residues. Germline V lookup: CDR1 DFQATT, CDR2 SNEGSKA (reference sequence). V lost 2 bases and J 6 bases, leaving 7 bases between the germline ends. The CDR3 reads CSARSVAEAFF. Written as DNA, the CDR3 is TGCAGTGCTAGATCAGTGGCTGAAGCTTTCTTT.

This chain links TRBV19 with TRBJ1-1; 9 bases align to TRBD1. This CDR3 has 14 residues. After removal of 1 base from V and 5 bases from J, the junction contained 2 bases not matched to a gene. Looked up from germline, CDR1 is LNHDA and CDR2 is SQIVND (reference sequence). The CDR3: CASSIGGQGTEAFF. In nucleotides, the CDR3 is TGTGCCAGTAGTATAGGCGGACAGGGGACTGAAGCTTTCTTT.

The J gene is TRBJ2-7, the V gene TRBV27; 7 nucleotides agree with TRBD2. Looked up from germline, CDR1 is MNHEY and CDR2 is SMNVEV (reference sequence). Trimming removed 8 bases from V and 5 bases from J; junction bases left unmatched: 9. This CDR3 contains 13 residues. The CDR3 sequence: CASRRGGPNEQYF. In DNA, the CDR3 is TGTGCCAGCCGCCGGGGAGGGCCAAACGAGCAGTACTTC.

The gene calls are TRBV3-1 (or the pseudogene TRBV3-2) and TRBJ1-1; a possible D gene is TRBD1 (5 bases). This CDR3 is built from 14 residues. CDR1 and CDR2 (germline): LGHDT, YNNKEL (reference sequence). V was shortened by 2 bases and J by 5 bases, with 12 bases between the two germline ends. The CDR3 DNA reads TGTGCCAGCAGCCAATTAGGGGCTGAGACTGAAGCTTTCTTT. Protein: CASSQLGAETEAFF.

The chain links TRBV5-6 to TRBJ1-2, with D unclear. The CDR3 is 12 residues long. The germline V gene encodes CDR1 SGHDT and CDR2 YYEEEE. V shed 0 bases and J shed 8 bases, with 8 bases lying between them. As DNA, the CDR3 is TGTGCCAGCAGCTTGGACCGGGGAGGCTACACCTTC. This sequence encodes CASSLDRGGYTF.

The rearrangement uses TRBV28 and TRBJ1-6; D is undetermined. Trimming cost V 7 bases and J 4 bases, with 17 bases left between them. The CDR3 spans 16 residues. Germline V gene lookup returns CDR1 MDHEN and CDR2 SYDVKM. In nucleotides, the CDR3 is TGTGCCAGCACCTCCGTCCGGGGTCGTTATAATTCACCCCTCCACTTT. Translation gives CASTSVRGRYNSPLHF. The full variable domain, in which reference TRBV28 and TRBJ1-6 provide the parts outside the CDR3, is DVKVTQSSRYLVKRTGEKVFLECVQDMDHENMFWYRQDPGLGLRLIYFSYDVKMKEKGDIPEGYSVSREKKERFSLILESASTNQTSMYLCASTSVRGRYNSPLHFGNGTRLTVT.

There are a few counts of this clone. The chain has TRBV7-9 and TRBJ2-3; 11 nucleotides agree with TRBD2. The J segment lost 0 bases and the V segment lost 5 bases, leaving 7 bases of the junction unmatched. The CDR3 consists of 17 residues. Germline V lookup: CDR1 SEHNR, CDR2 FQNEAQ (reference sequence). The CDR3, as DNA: TGTGCCAGCAGCGCCTCACTAGCGGGGGAGAGCACAGATACGCAGTATTTT. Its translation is CASSASLAGESTDTQYF.

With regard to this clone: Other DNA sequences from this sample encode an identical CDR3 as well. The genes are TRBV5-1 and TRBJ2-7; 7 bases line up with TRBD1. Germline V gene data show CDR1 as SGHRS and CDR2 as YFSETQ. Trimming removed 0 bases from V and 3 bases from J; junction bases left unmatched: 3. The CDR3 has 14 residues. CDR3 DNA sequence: TGCGCCAGCAGCTTGGGACAGGGTATCTACGAGCAGTACTTC. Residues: CASSLGQGIYEQYF.

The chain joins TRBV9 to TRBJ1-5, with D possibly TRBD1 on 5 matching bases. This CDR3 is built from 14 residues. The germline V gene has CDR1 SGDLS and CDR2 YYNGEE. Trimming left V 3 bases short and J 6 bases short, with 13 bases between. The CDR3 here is CASSAGGGSQPQHF. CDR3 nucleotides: TGTGCCAGCAGCGCCGGGGGGGGAAGTCAGCCCCAGCATTTT.

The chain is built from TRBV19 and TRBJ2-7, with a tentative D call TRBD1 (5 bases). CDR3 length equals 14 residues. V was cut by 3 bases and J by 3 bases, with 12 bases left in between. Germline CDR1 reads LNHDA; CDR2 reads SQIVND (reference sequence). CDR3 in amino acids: CASSISRQFYEQYF. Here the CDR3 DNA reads TGTGCCAGTAGTATTTCCCGACAGTTCTACGAGCAGTACTTC. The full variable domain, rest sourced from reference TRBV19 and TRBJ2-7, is DGGITQSPKYLFRKEGQNVTLSCEQNLNHDAMYWYRQDPGQGLRLIYYSQIVNDFQKGDIAEGYSVSREKKESFPLTVTSAQKNPTAFYLCASSISRQFYEQYFGPGTRLTVT.

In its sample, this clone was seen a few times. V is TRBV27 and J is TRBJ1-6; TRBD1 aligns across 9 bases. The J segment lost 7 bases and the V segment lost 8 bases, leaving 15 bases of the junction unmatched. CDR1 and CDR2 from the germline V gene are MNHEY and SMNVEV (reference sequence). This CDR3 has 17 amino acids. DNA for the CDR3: TGTGCCAGCCGAACCTCCCCGGGACAGGGAGAGAATTCACCCCTCCACTTT. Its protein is CASRTSPGQGENSPLHF.

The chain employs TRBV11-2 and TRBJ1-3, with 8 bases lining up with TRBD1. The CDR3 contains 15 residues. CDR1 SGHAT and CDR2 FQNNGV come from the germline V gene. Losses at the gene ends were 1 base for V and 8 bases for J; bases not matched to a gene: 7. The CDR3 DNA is TGTGCCAGCAGCTTAGTTGGCCAGGGGGCGGACACCATATATTTT. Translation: CASSLVGQGADTIYF. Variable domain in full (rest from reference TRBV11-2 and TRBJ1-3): EAGVAQSPRYKIIEKRQSVAFWCNPISGHATLYWYQQILGQGPKLLIQFQNNGVVDDSQLPKDRFSAERLKGVDSTLKIQPAKLEDSAVYLCASSLVGQGADTIYFGEGSWLTVV.